The present T cell receptor beta chain was sequenced within a study of technical replicates of blood from several donors. Germline-derived CDR1 and CDR2 are SEHNR and FQNEAQ (reference sequence). The germline V and J ends were trimmed by 5 bases and 3 bases, with 23 bases remaining between them. CDR3 length: 17 residues. Produced via immunoSEQ multiplex PCR; TCRdb's table is partial and in-frame only. Altogether some 93,000 clones are present, 95% being singletons, with the ten largest covering approximately 0.25%. The source is a human donor in good health. The chain employs TRBV7-9 and TRBJ2-7, with D maybe TRBD2 (7 bases). Sequenced material: T cells isolated from PBMCs. CDR3 sequence reads: CASSIFRGGLNFYEQYF. The DNA of the CDR3 is TGTGCCAGCAGCATCTTCCGCGGGGGCCTTAATTTCTACGAGCAGTACTTC.